The rows below give T cell receptor beta chains drawn from one sample of a study of blood T cell repertoires in COVID-19. TCRdb keeps only in-frame clones here, not all; method: immunoSEQ multiplex PCR. The sample lists 200,000 to 300,000 clones, more than 75% occurring once. Sequenced: peripheral blood. All receptors derive from a woman aged 40-49 years who had recovered from COVID-19. Both conserved end residues are part of each CDR3. The order of the fields is J gene, D gene, clone size, V gene, CDR3 DNA, CDR3 protein. A D gene is named only where the DNA matches it firmly. Size is stated for part of the rows, as once, few or many counts, or as a class when the clone is expanded.

TRBJ2-1 | NA | NA | TRBV4-2 | TGTGCCAGCAGCCAAGATTTTGGCGGCCCCCCTTACAATGAGCAGTTCTTC | CASSQDFGGPPYNEQFF
TRBJ2-4 | TRBD2 | NA | TRBV11-3 | TGTGCCAGCAGCCCAAGAGGTCAGCGGGAGGGCAAAAACATTCAGTACTTC | CASSPRGQREGKNIQYF
TRBJ1-2 | NA | NA | TRBV29-1 | TGCAGCGTTGGCAGGGACTATGGCTACACCTTC | CSVGRDYGYTF
TRBJ2-1 | TRBD2 | few | TRBV9 | TGTGCCAGCAGCGTAGCTGGGTCTAGCGGTTACAATGAGCAGTTCTTC | CASSVAGSSGYNEQFF
TRBJ2-7 | TRBD2 | NA | TRBV4-2 | TGTGCCAGCACCCGAGGGACTAGTGGCTACGAGCAGTACTTC | CASTRGTSGYEQYF
TRBJ1-1 | TRBD1 | once | TRBV6-1 | TGTGCCAGCAGTGAATGGCGAGGGGGCGCGACTGAAGCTTTCTTT | CASSEWRGGATEAFF
TRBJ2-1 | TRBD2 | few | TRBV19 | TGTGCCAGTACCCTGGGACTAGCGGGGGGCAATGAGCAGTTCTTC | CASTLGLAGGNEQFF
TRBJ2-7 | TRBD2 | NA | TRBV10-3 | TGTGCCATCAGTGAGCCCCCCGGGGCTAGCGGGAGGGGGTACGAGCAGTACTTC | CAISEPPGASGRGYEQYF
TRBJ1-5 | TRBD1 | NA | TRBV7-2 | TGTGCCAGCAGCCGCCACCAGGACAGGGAGGATCAGCCCCAGCATTTT | CASSRHQDREDQPQHF
TRBJ1-6 | NA | NA | TRBV11-2 | TGTGCCAGCAGCAGCCTAGGCCCCAATTCACCCCTCCACTTT | CASSSLGPNSPLHF
TRBJ2-1 | NA | NA | TRBV21-1 | TGTGCCAGCACCCGGGGAGGGCAGGGGACGGGCAACAATGAGCAGTTCTTC | CASTRGGQGTGNNEQFF
TRBJ2-3 | TRBD2 | NA | TRBV5-1 | TGCGCCAGCAGCTTGGGGCTAGCGGGAGGTTCCTTAATGGATACGCAGTATTTT | CASSLGLAGGSLMDTQYF
TRBJ2-7 | TRBD2 | NA | TRBV15 | TGTGCCACCAGCCGCCCCCCGACTAGCCCCATGAGCTCCTACGAGCAGTACTTC | CATSRPPTSPMSSYEQYF
TRBJ1-1 | NA | NA | TRBV19 | TGTGCCAGTAGTATAGAGGCGGGTCTGAACACTGAAGCTTTCTTT | CASSIEAGLNTEAFF
TRBJ2-7 | TRBD1 | NA | TRBV5-5 | TGTGCCAGCAGCAAGGACAGGGGCGGCTACGAGCAGTACTTC | CASSKDRGGYEQYF
TRBJ2-2 | NA | few | TRBV3-1/TRBV3-2 | TGTGCCAGCAGCCCCATGAGGACCGGGGAGCTGTTTTTT | CASSPMRTGELFF
TRBJ2-7 | TRBD1 | NA | TRBV6-5 | TGTGCCAGCAGAAGGGGACAGGCCTCCTACGAGCAGTACTTC | CASRRGQASYEQYF
TRBJ1-1 | NA | NA | TRBV12-5 | TGTGCTAGTGGTCCGGGGACACCCGCGTATCCCGAAGCTTTCTTT | CASGPGTPAYPEAFF
TRBJ2-2 | NA | NA | TRBV7-2 | TGTGCCAGCACCAAGGAGGGAAACACCGGGGAGCTGTTTTTT | CASTKEGNTGELFF
TRBJ2-1 | TRBD2 | NA | TRBV7-9 | TGTGCCAGCAGCTTAACCGCCGGACTAGCGGCCTACAATGAGCAGTTCTTC | CASSLTAGLAAYNEQFF
TRBJ1-1 | NA | NA | TRBV30 | TGTGCCTGGAGTACCAACACCTACACTGAAGCTTTCTTT | CAWSTNTYTEAFF
TRBJ2-7 | TRBD1 | NA | TRBV7-9 | TGTGCCAGCAGACCCACAGGGGGCGCGTACGAGCAGTACTTC | CASRPTGGAYEQYF
TRBJ2-2 | TRBD2 | few | TRBV5-5 | TGTGCCAGCAGCCCCCCGGCGGGAGCGAGTACCGGGGAGCTGTTTTTT | CASSPPAGASTGELFF
TRBJ1-5 | NA | NA | TRBV2 | TGTGCCAGCAGTAACACCCGGGACCGGGGGAGCAATCAGCCCCAGCATTTT | CASSNTRDRGSNQPQHF
TRBJ1-1 | NA | NA | TRBV15 | TGTGCCACCAGGAGGGGGGGTGCCAGAGCTTTCTTT | CATRRGGARAFF
TRBJ2-2 | TRBD1 | once | TRBV10-2 | TGCGCCAGCAGGGCCCGGGACAGGGGCCGGACCGGGGAGCTGTTTTTT | CASRARDRGRTGELFF
TRBJ1-5 | TRBD1 | NA | TRBV27 | TGTGCCAGCAGTTTCCACAGGGGGCCCGGGCAGCCCCAGCATTTT | CASSFHRGPGQPQHF
TRBJ1-4 | NA | NA | TRBV6-5 | TGTGCCAGCAGCACCGGGACACAAACTAATGAAAAACTGTTTTTT | CASSTGTQTNEKLFF
TRBJ1-3 | TRBD1 | NA | TRBV9 | TGTGCCAGCACCAGGGGGGACAGGGGGCCAAACACCATATATTTT | CASTRGDRGPNTIYF
TRBJ2-3 | NA | NA | TRBV19 | TGTGCCAGTAGTATAGGGGGCAGAAATACGCAGTATTTT | CASSIGGRNTQYF
TRBJ2-5 | NA | NA | TRBV7-2 | TGTGCCAGCAGCTTAGATCCAGGGGGGAACCCAACCCAGTACTTC | CASSLDPGGNPTQYF
TRBJ2-2 | TRBD1 | NA | TRBV4-3 | TGCGCCAGCAGCCAGGGCCACAGGGGGCGAGGCACCGGGGAGCTGTTTTTT | CASSQGHRGRGTGELFF
TRBJ1-2 | NA | NA | TRBV27 | TGTGCCAGCAGTTTATATGGAGGAGGCTATGGCTACACCTTC | CASSLYGGGYGYTF
TRBJ1-2 | NA | NA | TRBV12-3/TRBV12-4 | TGTGCCAGCACTCGGGGATGGTCGGTTGGCTACACCTTC | CASTRGWSVGYTF
TRBJ2-3 | TRBD2 | NA | TRBV11-2 | TGTGCCAGCAGCCGCGGGAGTGGGGGTCACGCAGATACGCAGTATTTT | CASSRGSGGHADTQYF
TRBJ2-1 | TRBD2 | once | TRBV7-9 | TGTGCCAGCAGCGCCACTAGCGGGGGGACCTCTTACAATGAGCAGTTCTTC | CASSATSGGTSYNEQFF
TRBJ1-2 | NA | few | TRBV12-3/TRBV12-4 | TGTGCCAGCAGTCAAACCCCCGGGGGCTACACCTTC | CASSQTPGGYTF
TRBJ1-1 | TRBD1 | NA | TRBV6-5 | TGTGCCAGCAGTTCCCGCGGGACAGCCCGCGGGGCTGAAGCTTTCTTT | CASSSRGTARGAEAFF
TRBJ1-5 | NA | NA | TRBV6-6 | TGTGCCAGCAGTCGGAGACAGAGGGGGTCGAATAGCAATCAGCCCCAGCATTTT | CASSRRQRGSNSNQPQHF
TRBJ2-3 | TRBD2 | NA | TRBV19 | TGTGCCAGTAGTATAGTCGGCGGGAGGGCGGATACGCAGTATTTT | CASSIVGGRADTQYF
TRBJ1-5 | NA | NA | TRBV24-1 | TGTGCCACCGCCCAGGGAAGAAGGAGCAATCAGCCCCAGCATTTT | CATAQGRRSNQPQHF
TRBJ2-2 | TRBD1 | NA | TRBV3-1/TRBV3-2 | TGTGCCAGCAGCCACCACCGACAGGGGGCTAGGACCGGGGAGCTGTTTTTT | CASSHHRQGARTGELFF
TRBJ2-1 | TRBD2 | NA | TRBV7-6 | TGTGCCAGCAGCTTAGGGCTAGCGGGAGTCAATGAGCAGTTCTTC | CASSLGLAGVNEQFF
TRBJ2-2 | TRBD2 | NA | TRBV7-2 | TGTGCCAGCAGCCCGAGGACTAGCGGGGGGGCCGGGGAGCTGTTTTTT | CASSPRTSGGAGELFF
TRBJ1-1 | TRBD1 | NA | TRBV7-2 | TGTGCCAGCAGCCCGGGACAGGCGAACACTGAAGCTTTCTTT | CASSPGQANTEAFF
TRBJ2-3 | TRBD2 | NA | TRBV6-6 | TGTGCCAGCCTGGGACTAGCGGGCAGGGATACGCAGTATTTT | CASLGLAGRDTQYF
TRBJ1-5 | NA | few | TRBV7-9 | TGTGCCAGCAGCTTAGCCCTACAGGGTTCTAGCAATCAGCCCCAGCATTTT | CASSLALQGSSNQPQHF